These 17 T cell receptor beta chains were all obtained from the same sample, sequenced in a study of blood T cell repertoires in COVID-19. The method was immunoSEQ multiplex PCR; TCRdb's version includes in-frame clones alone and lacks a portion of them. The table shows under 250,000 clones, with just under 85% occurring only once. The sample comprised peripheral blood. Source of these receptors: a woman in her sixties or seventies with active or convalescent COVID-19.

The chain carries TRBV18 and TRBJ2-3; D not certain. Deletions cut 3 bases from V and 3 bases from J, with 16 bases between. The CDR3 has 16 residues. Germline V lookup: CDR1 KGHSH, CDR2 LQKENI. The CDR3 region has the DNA TGTGCCAGCTCACCCTACCCCTTGTTCGGGACAGATACGCAGTATTTT. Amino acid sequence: CASSPYPLFGTDTQYF.

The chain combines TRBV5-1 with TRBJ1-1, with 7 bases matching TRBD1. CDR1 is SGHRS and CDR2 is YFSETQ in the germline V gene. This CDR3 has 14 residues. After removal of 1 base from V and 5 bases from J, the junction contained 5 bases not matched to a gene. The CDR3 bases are TGCGCCAGCAGCTTGACAGGGGTAGAGACTGAAGCTTTCTTT. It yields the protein CASSLTGVETEAFF.

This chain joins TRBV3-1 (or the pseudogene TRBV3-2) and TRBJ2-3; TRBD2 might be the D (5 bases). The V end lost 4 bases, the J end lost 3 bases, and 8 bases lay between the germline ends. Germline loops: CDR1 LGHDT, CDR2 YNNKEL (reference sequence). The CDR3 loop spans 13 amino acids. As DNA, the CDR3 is TGTGCCAGCAGCCCAGTAGCGACAGATACGCAGTATTTT. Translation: CASSPVATDTQYF.

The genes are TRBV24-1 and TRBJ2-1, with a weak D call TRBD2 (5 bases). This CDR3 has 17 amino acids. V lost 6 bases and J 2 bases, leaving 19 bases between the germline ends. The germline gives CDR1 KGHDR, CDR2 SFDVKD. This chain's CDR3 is CATSPNDPSGPYNEQFF. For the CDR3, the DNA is TGTGCCACCAGTCCCAATGACCCGAGCGGCCCCTACAATGAGCAGTTCTTC.

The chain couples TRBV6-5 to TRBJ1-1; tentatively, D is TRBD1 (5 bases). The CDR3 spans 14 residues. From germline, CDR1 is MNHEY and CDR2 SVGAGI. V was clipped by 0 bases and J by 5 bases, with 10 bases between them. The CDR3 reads CASSYSREGTEAFF. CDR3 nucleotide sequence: TGTGCCAGCAGTTACTCGAGGGAGGGGACTGAAGCTTTCTTT.

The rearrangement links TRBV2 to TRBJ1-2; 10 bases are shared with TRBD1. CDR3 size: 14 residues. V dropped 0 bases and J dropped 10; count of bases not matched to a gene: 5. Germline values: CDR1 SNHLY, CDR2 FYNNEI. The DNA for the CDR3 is TGTGCCAGCAGTGAAGCGTCGGGACAGGGGCTCTACACCTTC. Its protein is CASSEASGQGLYTF.

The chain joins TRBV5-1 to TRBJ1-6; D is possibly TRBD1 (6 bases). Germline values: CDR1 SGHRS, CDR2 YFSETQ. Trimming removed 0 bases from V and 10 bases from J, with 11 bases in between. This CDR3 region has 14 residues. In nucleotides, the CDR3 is TGCGCCAGCAGCTTGGAAGTAGGGGGATCACCCCTCCACTTT. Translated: CASSLEVGGSPLHF. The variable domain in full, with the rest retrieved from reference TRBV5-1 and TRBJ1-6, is KAGVTQTPRYLIKTRGQQVTLSCSPISGHRSVSWYQQTPGQGLQFLFEYFSETQRNKGNFPGRFSGRQFSNSRSEMNVSTLELGDSALYLCASSLEVGGSPLHFGNGTRLTVT.

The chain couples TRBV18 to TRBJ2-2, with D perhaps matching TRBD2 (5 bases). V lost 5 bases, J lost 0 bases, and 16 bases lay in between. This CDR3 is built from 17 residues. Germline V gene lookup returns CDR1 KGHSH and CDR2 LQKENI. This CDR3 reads CASSVRATRANTGELFF. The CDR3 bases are TGTGCCAGCTCAGTGAGGGCCACCAGAGCGAACACCGGGGAGCTGTTTTTT.

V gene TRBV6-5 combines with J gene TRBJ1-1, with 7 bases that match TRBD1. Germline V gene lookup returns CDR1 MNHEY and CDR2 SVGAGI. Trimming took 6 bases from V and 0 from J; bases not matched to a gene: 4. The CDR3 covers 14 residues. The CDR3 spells CASRRQGLNTEAFF. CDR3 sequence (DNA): TGTGCCAGCAGACGACAGGGTTTGAACACTGAAGCTTTCTTT.

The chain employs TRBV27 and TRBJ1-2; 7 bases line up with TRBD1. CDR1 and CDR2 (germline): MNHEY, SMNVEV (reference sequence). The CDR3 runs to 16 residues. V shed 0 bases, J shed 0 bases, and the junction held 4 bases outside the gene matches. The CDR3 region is CASSLSSGQTNYGYTF. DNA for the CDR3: TGTGCCAGCAGTTTATCCTCGGGACAGACTAACTATGGCTACACCTTC.

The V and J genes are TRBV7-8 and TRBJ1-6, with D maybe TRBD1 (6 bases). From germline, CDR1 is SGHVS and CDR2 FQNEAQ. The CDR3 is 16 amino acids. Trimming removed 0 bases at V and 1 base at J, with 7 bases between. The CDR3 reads CASSLAQGSYNSPLHF. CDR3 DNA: TGTGCCAGCAGCTTAGCGCAGGGGTCCTATAATTCACCCCTCCACTTT.

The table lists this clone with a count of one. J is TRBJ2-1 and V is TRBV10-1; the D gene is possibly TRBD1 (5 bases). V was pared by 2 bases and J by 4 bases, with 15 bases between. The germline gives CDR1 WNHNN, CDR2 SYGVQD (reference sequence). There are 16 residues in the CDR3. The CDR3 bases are TGCGCCAGCAGTGAGGATAGGACATCTATATACAATGAGCAGTTCTTC. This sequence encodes CASSEDRTSIYNEQFF.

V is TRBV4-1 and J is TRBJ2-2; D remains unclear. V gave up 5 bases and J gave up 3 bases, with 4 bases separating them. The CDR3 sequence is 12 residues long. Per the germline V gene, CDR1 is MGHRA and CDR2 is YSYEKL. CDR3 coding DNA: TGCGCCAGCAGCTTCTACACCGGGGAGCTGTTTTTT. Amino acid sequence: CASSFYTGELFF.

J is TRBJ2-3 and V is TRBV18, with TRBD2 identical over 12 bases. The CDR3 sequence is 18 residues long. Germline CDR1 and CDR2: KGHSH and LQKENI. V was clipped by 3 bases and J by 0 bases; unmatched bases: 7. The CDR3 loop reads CASSPRLAGVLSTDTQYF. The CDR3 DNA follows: TGTGCCAGCTCACCCCGACTAGCGGGGGTGCTAAGCACAGATACGCAGTATTTT.

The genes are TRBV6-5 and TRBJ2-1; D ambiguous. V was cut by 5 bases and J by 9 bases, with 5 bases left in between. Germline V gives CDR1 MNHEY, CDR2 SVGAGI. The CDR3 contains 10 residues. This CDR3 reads CASSLIEQFF. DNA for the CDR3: TGTGCCAGCAGTCTAATTGAGCAGTTCTTC.

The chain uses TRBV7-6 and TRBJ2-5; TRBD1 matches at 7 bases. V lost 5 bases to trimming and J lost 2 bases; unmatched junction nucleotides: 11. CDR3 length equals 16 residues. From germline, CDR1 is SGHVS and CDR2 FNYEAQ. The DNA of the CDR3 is TGTGCCAGCAGCCCGCGGCGCCCACAGGGGCAAGAGACCCAGTACTTC. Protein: CASSPRRPQGQETQYF.

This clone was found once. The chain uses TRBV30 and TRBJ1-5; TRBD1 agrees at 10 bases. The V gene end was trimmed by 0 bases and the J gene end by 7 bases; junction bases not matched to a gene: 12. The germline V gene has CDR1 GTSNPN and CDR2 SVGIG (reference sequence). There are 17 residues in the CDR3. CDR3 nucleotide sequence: TGTGCCTGGAGTGTAAGGTCCTGGGGGACAGGGGAACAGCCCCAGCATTTT. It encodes CAWSVRSWGTGEQPQHF.